The 32 T cell receptor beta chains presented below share a single source sample, sequenced in a study of T cell changes during pregnancy in multiple sclerosis. Here immunoSEQ multiplex PCR was the method, and the copy in TCRdb shows in-frame clones only, minus some. The data show 79,000 or so clones, approximately 90% seen once. The material was CD4+ T cells from peripheral blood mononuclear cells, obtained before pregnancy. The receptors shown here come from a female donor with multiple sclerosis, enrolled in a pregnancy study.

The chain combines TRBV5-1 with TRBJ2-1, with 10 bases matching TRBD2. The junction had 5 bases not matched to a gene; V was cut back by 3 bases and J by 5 bases. From germline, CDR1 is SGHRS and CDR2 YFSETQ. CDR3 length equals 15 residues. CDR3 in DNA: TGCGCCAGCAGCTCGGGACTAGCGACCCACAATGAGCAGTTCTTC. Translated, it gives CASSSGLATHNEQFF.

This clone occurred once. The rearrangement links TRBV2 to TRBJ2-3; perhaps TRBD2 as D (5 bases). This CDR3 comprises 15 residues. The germline V and J ends were trimmed by 6 bases and 1 base, with 14 bases remaining between them. The germline CDR1 and CDR2 sequences are SNHLY and FYNNEI. CDR3 loop: CASRRVLGGTDTQYF. As DNA, the CDR3 is TGTGCCAGCAGGAGGGTTTTGGGCGGCACAGATACGCAGTATTTT. Full variable domain (outside the CDR3, taken from reference TRBV2 and TRBJ2-3): EPEVTQTPSHQVTQMGQEVILRCVPISNHLYFYWYRQILGQKVEFLVSFYNNEISEKSEIFDDQFSVERPDGSNFTLKIRSTKLEDSAMYFCASRRVLGGTDTQYFGPGTRLTVL.

V and J are TRBV15 and TRBJ2-1; a possible D gene is TRBD2 (5 bases). The V and J ends lost 2 bases and 0 bases respectively, with 11 bases between them. The CDR3 length is 16 residues. Germline CDR1 LNHNV, CDR2 YYDKDF (reference sequence). Here the CDR3 DNA reads TGTGCCACCAGCAGACAGCGGTCCTTCTCCTACAATGAGCAGTTCTTC. It encodes CATSRQRSFSYNEQFF.

This clone has only one observation. The rearrangement joins TRBV7-9 to TRBJ2-5, with 11 bases lining up with TRBD2. V was pared by 5 bases and J by 7 bases, with 12 bases of the junction left unmatched. The germline gives CDR1 SEHNR, CDR2 FQNEAQ (reference sequence). The CDR3 totals 16 residues. CDR3 in amino acids: CASSRGLADSRGTQYF. For the CDR3, the DNA is TGTGCCAGCAGCCGGGGACTAGCGGACTCCAGGGGGACCCAGTACTTC.

V and J are TRBV11-2 and TRBJ2-7, with 8 positions matching TRBD1. The CDR3 is made up of 14 amino acids. Germline CDR1 reads SGHAT; CDR2 reads FQNNGV. V was pared by 7 bases and J by 7 bases, with 12 bases of the junction left unmatched. In nucleotides, the CDR3 is TGTGCCAGCACCGCTCTTCAGGGGGCGGGAGAGCAGTACTTC. Encoded protein: CASTALQGAGEQYF.

The rearrangement links TRBV28 to TRBJ2-3; TRBD2 agrees at 16 bases. Germline CDR1 MDHEN, CDR2 SYDVKM. Unmatched junction bases numbered 11, after V lost 4 bases and J lost 4 bases. The CDR3 runs to 19 residues. DNA for the CDR3: TGTGCCAGCAGTTCCCAGGGGACTAGCGGGAGGGCCAGGGCAGATACGCAGTATTTT. Amino acid sequence: CASSSQGTSGRARADTQYF.

The sample holds one count of this clone. The chain uses TRBV28 and TRBJ1-4, with D maybe TRBD1 (5 bases). The CDR3 has 15 amino acids. Between the trimmed V and J ends, which lost 3 bases and 4 bases, there was a span of 12 bases. Germline CDR1 and CDR2: MDHEN and SYDVKM. The CDR3 nucleotides read TGTGCCAGCAGTTTCCTGGCGGGGGGTAATGAAAAACTGTTTTTT. This encodes CASSFLAGGNEKLFF. Full variable domain (missing parts from reference TRBV28 and TRBJ1-4): DVKVTQSSRYLVKRTGEKVFLECVQDMDHENMFWYRQDPGLGLRLIYFSYDVKMKEKGDIPEGYSVSREKKERFSLILESASTNQTSMYLCASSFLAGGNEKLFFGSGTQLSVL.

V is TRBV9 and J is TRBJ1-1, with D perhaps matching TRBD1 (6 bases). The CDR3 spans 13 residues. V was shortened by 4 bases and J by 4 bases, with 11 bases between the two germline ends. The germline V gene has CDR1 SGDLS and CDR2 YYNGEE. The CDR3 loop is CASSSQGSTEAFF. The CDR3 coding sequence is TGTGCCAGCAGCTCACAGGGAAGCACTGAAGCTTTCTTT.

The rearrangement joins TRBV6-1 to TRBJ1-1; D may be TRBD1 (5 bases). Germline V CDR1 and CDR2: MNHNS, SASEGT. The germline V and J ends were trimmed by 4 bases and 0 bases, with 6 bases remaining between them. The CDR3 consists of 13 residues. The CDR3 region has the DNA TGTGCCAGCAGTGCGACAGTGAACACTGAAGCTTTCTTT. It is translated as CASSATVNTEAFF.

This clone occurred once. J is TRBJ1-3 and V is TRBV30, with 9 bases aligning to TRBD1. This CDR3 spans 13 amino acids. Germline CDR1 reads GTSNPN; CDR2 reads SVGIG (reference sequence). After removal of 5 bases from V and 7 bases from J, the junction contained 6 bases not matched to a gene. CDR3 protein: CAWSGTGRNTIYF. DNA for the CDR3: TGTGCCTGGTCCGGGACAGGGAGGAACACCATATATTTT.

This chain joins TRBV5-8 and TRBJ1-5; D not certain. Germline CDR1 and CDR2: SGHTS and YDEGEE. This CDR3 comprises 16 residues. V lost 3 bases, J lost 0 bases, and 13 bases lay in between. The CDR3 reads CASSSSLGYSNQPQHF. CDR3 coding DNA: TGTGCCAGCAGCTCGTCCCTCGGGTATAGCAATCAGCCCCAGCATTTT.

The chain employs TRBV5-5 and TRBJ2-5; D ambiguous. The germline CDR1 and CDR2 sequences are SGHKS and YYEKEE (reference sequence). V gave up 4 bases and J gave up 5 bases, with 12 bases separating them. This CDR3 region has 13 residues. Here the CDR3 reads CASSPDAGETQYF. DNA of the CDR3: TGTGCCAGCAGCCCTGATGCCGGGGAGACCCAGTACTTC. Full variable domain (remainder filled in from reference TRBV5-5 and TRBJ2-5): DAGVTQSPTHLIKTRGQQVTLRCSPISGHKSVSWYQQVLGQGPQFIFQYYEKEERGRGNFPDRFSARQFPNYSSELNVNALLLGDSALYLCASSPDAGETQYFGPGTRLLVL.

The chain has TRBV4-2 and TRBJ2-5, with 10 bases matching TRBD2. CDR1 is LGHNA and CDR2 is YNFKEQ in the germline V gene. Losses at the gene ends were 4 bases for V and 5 bases for J; bases not matched to a gene: 7. This CDR3 comprises 15 residues. The CDR3 loop is CASSLLAGNGETQYF. The CDR3 nucleotides read TGTGCCAGCAGCCTACTAGCGGGGAACGGGGAGACCCAGTACTTC.

This clone appeared a few times. The rearrangement uses TRBV7-7 and TRBJ1-1, with unresolved D. V was shortened by 5 bases and J by 8 bases, with 9 bases between the two germline ends. Germline V gene lookup returns CDR1 SSHAT and CDR2 FNYEAQ (reference sequence). The length of the CDR3 is 11 residues. CDR3 DNA sequence: TGTGCCAGCAGCCCCACGGTCGAAGCTTTCTTT. This translates into CASSPTVEAFF.

This clone is a singleton in its sample. V usage is TRBV5-1 and J usage is TRBJ2-7; the match to TRBD1 covers 9 bases. V trimming: 0 bases; J trimming: 0 bases; junction bases outside the gene matches: 1. The germline gives CDR1 SGHRS, CDR2 YFSETQ. CDR3 length equals 15 residues. The CDR3 loop is CASSLETGGSYEQYF. The CDR3 bases are TGCGCCAGCAGCTTGGAGACAGGGGGCTCCTACGAGCAGTACTTC. Based on the CDR3 plus reference TRBV5-1 and TRBJ2-7, the full variable domain is KAGVTQTPRYLIKTRGQQVTLSCSPISGHRSVSWYQQTPGQGLQFLFEYFSETQRNKGNFPGRFSGRQFSNSRSEMNVSTLELGDSALYLCASSLETGGSYEQYFGPGTRLTVT.

Here the CDR3 DNA reads TGTGCCAGCAGATCCATCGGAAACACCATATATTTT. Protein sequence: CASRSIGNTIYF. The gene calls are TRBV11-2 and TRBJ1-3; D gene uncertain. The ends were cut back, 6 bases at V and 4 bases at J, with 7 bases in the middle. This CDR3 contains 12 residues. Looked up from germline, CDR1 is SGHAT and CDR2 is FQNNGV.

The CDR3 DNA sequence: TGTGCCAGCAGCGGACCTCGGAGGGGAGGTGTCCAAGGTGAAAAACTGTTTTTT. Its translation: CASSGPRRGGVQGEKLFF. The chain couples TRBV9 to TRBJ1-4; the D gene is possibly TRBD1 (5 bases). The germline V and J ends were trimmed by 3 bases and 7 bases, with 25 bases remaining between them. The germline V gene has CDR1 SGDLS and CDR2 YYNGEE. This CDR3 has 18 amino acids.

CDR3 sequence (DNA): TGTGCCAGCAGCCGGAGCGGGGGGGCCTTAGGTTGGGGAGAGACCCAGTACTTC. It encodes CASSRSGGALGWGETQYF. This chain links TRBV5-5 with TRBJ2-5; 10 bases map to TRBD2. V trimming: 4 bases; J trimming: 4 bases; junction bases outside the gene matches: 16. CDR1 SGHKS and CDR2 YYEKEE come from the germline V gene (reference sequence). The CDR3 is 18 amino acids.

The CDR3 nucleotides read TGTGCCAGTAGGGACTTACAAGCTGAGCAGTTCTTC. As protein: CASRDLQAEQFF. The chain links TRBV19 to TRBJ2-1; D might be TRBD2 (5 bases). V was cut by 6 bases and J by 9 bases, with 12 bases left in between. The germline gives CDR1 LNHDA, CDR2 SQIVND (reference sequence). This CDR3 is built from 12 residues.

The CDR3, as DNA: TGTGCCAGCAGTCCGGGACAGGTTCAAGAGACCCAGTACTTC. This sequence encodes CASSPGQVQETQYF. The chain is built from TRBV25-1 and TRBJ2-5; TRBD1 matches at 8 bases. CDR1 MGHDK and CDR2 SYGVNS come from the germline V gene. The ends lost 5 bases at V and 2 bases at J; junction bases unmatched: 4. This CDR3 is 14 amino acids long.

The chain couples TRBV5-4 to TRBJ2-3; 9 positions agree with TRBD2. This CDR3 comprises 15 residues. V lost 0 bases to trimming and J lost 1 base; unmatched junction nucleotides: 0. Germline V CDR1 and CDR2: SGHNT, YYREEE (reference sequence). As DNA, the CDR3 is TGTGCCAGCAGCTTGGAGCGGGGGGGCACAGATACGCAGTATTTT. Translation: CASSLERGGTDTQYF.

V and J are TRBV18 and TRBJ1-1; D is ambiguous. Per the germline V gene, CDR1 is KGHSH and CDR2 is LQKENI. Deletions cut 2 bases from V and 0 bases from J, with 7 bases between. The CDR3 spans 14 residues. CDR3 DNA sequence: TGTGCCAGCTCACCAATAGCCATGAACACTGAAGCTTTCTTT. Its protein is CASSPIAMNTEAFF.

The chain carries TRBV6-1 and TRBJ2-3; 12 bases align to TRBD2. Losses at the gene ends were 2 bases for V and 6 bases for J; bases not matched to a gene: 3. The CDR3 runs 15 residues. The germline V gene encodes CDR1 MNHNS and CDR2 SASEGT. The CDR3 here is CASSELAGGMDTQYF. Here the CDR3 DNA reads TGTGCCAGCAGTGAACTAGCGGGAGGGATGGATACGCAGTATTTT.

V usage is TRBV9 and J usage is TRBJ1-1, with TRBD1 matching 9 bases. The CDR3 consists of 15 residues. V shed 3 bases and J 6 bases; nucleotides not matched to a gene: 9. CDR1 SGDLS and CDR2 YYNGEE come from the germline V gene. CDR3 region: CASSAGDREESEAFF. The CDR3 DNA reads TGTGCCAGCAGCGCGGGGGACAGGGAGGAGTCTGAAGCTTTCTTT.

This rearrangement joins TRBV28 to TRBJ1-5, with 7 bases identical to TRBD1. With V trimmed by 1 base and J by 4 bases, 4 bases remained unmatched. This CDR3 spans 15 amino acids. Germline V gene lookup returns CDR1 MDHEN and CDR2 SYDVKM. The CDR3: CASSLSDRENQPQHF. The DNA for the CDR3 is TGTGCCAGCAGTTTATCCGACAGGGAGAATCAGCCCCAGCATTTT. Full variable domain (outside the CDR3, taken from reference TRBV28 and TRBJ1-5): DVKVTQSSRYLVKRTGEKVFLECVQDMDHENMFWYRQDPGLGLRLIYFSYDVKMKEKGDIPEGYSVSREKKERFSLILESASTNQTSMYLCASSLSDRENQPQHFGDGTRLSIL.

The chain combines TRBV29-1 with TRBJ2-1; 12 nucleotides match TRBD2. Germline loops: CDR1 SQVTM, CDR2 ANQGSEA. The CDR3 runs to 13 residues. After removal of 6 bases from V and 10 bases from J, the junction contained 7 bases not matched to a gene. Here the CDR3 reads CSVQTTSGGEQFF. CDR3 DNA sequence: TGCAGCGTCCAAACGACTAGCGGGGGAGAGCAGTTCTTC.

This chain links TRBV28 with TRBJ2-1, with 8 positions matching TRBD2. CDR3 length: 14 residues. The germline gives CDR1 MDHEN, CDR2 SYDVKM. Trimming removed 6 bases from V and 8 bases from J; junction bases left unmatched: 9. CDR3 coding DNA: TGTGCCAGCAGCCAATTTAGCGGGATTTATGAGCAGTTCTTC. Protein sequence: CASSQFSGIYEQFF.

CDR3 DNA sequence: TGTGCCAGCAGCGAGGGACAGCTACTTGGAGCAACTAATGAAAAACTGTTTTTT. Translating gives CASSEGQLLGATNEKLFF. V is TRBV7-8 and J is TRBJ1-4; TRBD1 agrees at 7 bases. This CDR3 has 18 residues. Germline loops: CDR1 SGHVS, CDR2 FQNEAQ. V dropped 5 bases and J dropped 0; count of bases not matched to a gene: 12. Together with reference TRBV7-8 and TRBJ1-4, the CDR3 gives the full variable domain: GAGVSQSPRYKVAKRGQDVALRCDPISGHVSLFWYQQALGQGPEFLTYFQNEAQLDKSGLPSDRFFAERPEGSVSTLKIQRTQQEDSAVYLCASSEGQLLGATNEKLFFGSGTQLSVL.

This clone showed up just once. The gene calls are TRBV27 and TRBJ1-3; 10 bases match TRBD1. The CDR3 spans 13 residues. The trim removed 4 bases at V and 7 bases at J, leaving 1 base unmatched. Germline loops: CDR1 MNHEY, CDR2 SMNVEV (reference sequence). Here the CDR3 reads CASSSTGGNTIYF. CDR3 DNA sequence: TGTGCCAGCAGTTCGACAGGGGGCAACACCATATATTTT.

The chain is built from TRBV30 and TRBJ2-1, with D perhaps TRBD2 (5 bases). The V end was cut by 6 bases, the J end by 3 bases, with 6 bases between. CDR3 length: 11 amino acids. In germline, CDR1 is GTSNPN, CDR2 SVGIG (reference sequence). This chain's CDR3 is CACDYYNEQFF. For the CDR3, the DNA is TGTGCCTGCGACTACTACAATGAGCAGTTCTTC. The entire variable domain, with the rest obtained from reference TRBV30 and TRBJ2-1, is as follows: SQTIHQWPATLVQPVGSPLSLECTVEGTSNPNLYWYRQAAGRGLQLLFYSVGIGQISSEVPQNLSASRPQDRQFILSSKKLLLSDSGFYLCACDYYNEQFFGPGTRLTVL.

The chain joins TRBV30 to TRBJ2-2; possible D gene TRBD2, 6 bases. Between the trimmed V and J ends, which lost 3 bases and 0 bases, there was a span of 8 bases. Germline V gives CDR1 GTSNPN, CDR2 SVGIG (reference sequence). The CDR3 has 14 amino acids. CDR3 loop: CAWSRETNTGELFF. The CDR3 DNA reads TGTGCCTGGAGCCGGGAGACGAACACCGGGGAGCTGTTTTTT.

The V call is TRBV19, the J call TRBJ2-4; TRBD1 matches at 9 bases. Germline CDR1 is LNHDA and CDR2 is SQIVND (reference sequence). The junction had 16 bases not matched to a gene; V was cut back by 4 bases and J by 3 bases. The CDR3 spans 19 residues. CDR3 sequence: CASSTISSRDRVDKNIQYF. The CDR3 DNA reads as TGTGCCAGTAGTACCATTTCGTCCCGGGACAGGGTTGACAAAAACATTCAGTACTTC.